This T cell receptor (beta chain) stems from a study of cytomegalovirus exposure and HLA in healthy donors. CDR3 length: 10 residues. Germline values: CDR1 MDHEN, CDR2 SYDVKM. The V gene lost 5 bases and the J gene lost 9 bases, with 8 bases spanning the gap. General study points: It was reportedly the case that the classifier diagnosed cytomegalovirus status with high specificity and sensitivity.

This clone was detected only a few times. Antigen specificity is unknown. PCR used 60 Vbeta primers and 13 Jbeta primers. The assay was immunoSEQ multiplex PCR, and TCRdb's table has in-frame clones only and misses some. The data show about 140,000 clones, with over 65% seen just once and about 1.7% held by the top ten. This receptor was taken from a female donor in good health and CMV-seropositive. This rearrangement joins TRBV28 to TRBJ2-7, with D unresolved. Sequencing was performed on PBMCs. In nucleotides, the CDR3 is TGTGCCAGCAGTCGACTGTGGCAGTACTTC. Residues: CASSRLWQYF.